This TCR beta chain was identified during a study of CD8 T cells in Susac syndrome. This CDR3 comprises 15 residues. The germline V and J ends were trimmed by 4 bases and 9 bases, with 18 bases remaining between them. Germline V lookup: CDR1 MNHEY, CDR2 SMNVEV (reference sequence). Random hexamers served to reverse transcribe about 0.45 to 1 ug RNA. TCRdb re-analysed the immunoSEQ multiplex PCR reads in MiXCR, keeping a single row per CDR3 protein. In the table there are approximately 280,000 distinct CDR3 sequences, 70% to 90% of which are singletons. Source material: CD8+ T cells from PBMCs. This TCR was recovered from a human donor with multiple sclerosis. The rearrangement uses TRBV27 and TRBJ1-4, with a possible D match to TRBD1 (6 bases). Written as DNA, the CDR3 is TGTGCCAGCAGTTCCGAGAGGGGGGTCGGGAAAAAACTGTTTTTT. Protein sequence: CASSSERGVGKKLFF.